The next 5 T cell receptor beta chains were all read from a single sample in a study of blood T cell repertoires in COVID-19. Repertoires were generated with immunoSEQ multiplex PCR, while TCRdb's copy carries only in-frame clones and drops some. The data show approximately 270,000 clones, with roughly 80% seen just once and approximately 14% held by the top ten. Sequenced input: peripheral blood. All receptors come from a person aged 65 to 85 with COVID-19, enrolled during active disease.

The chain recombines TRBV29-1 with TRBJ1-2; 9 bases are shared with TRBD1. This CDR3 comprises 13 residues. V shed 6 bases, J shed 3 bases, and the junction held 5 bases outside the gene matches. Per germline, CDR1 SQVTM and CDR2 ANQGSEA. CDR3 sequence reads: CSVTGTGYYGYTF. As DNA, the CDR3 is TGCAGCGTCACCGGGACAGGGTACTATGGCTACACCTTC.

The rearrangement uses TRBV6-5 and TRBJ1-2; 10 nucleotides line up with TRBD1. Germline CDR1 reads MNHEY; CDR2 reads SVGAGI. This CDR3 is 15 amino acids long. V was clipped by 4 bases and J by 6 bases; unmatched bases: 8. CDR3 protein: CASSSTLTGGDGYTF. The CDR3, as DNA: TGTGCCAGCAGTTCTACCTTGACAGGGGGCGATGGCTACACCTTC.

The gene calls are TRBV6-5 and TRBJ1-2; TRBD1 is a possible D gene (5 bases). This CDR3 contains 14 residues. In germline, CDR1 is MNHEY, CDR2 SVGAGI. Trimming took 6 bases from V and 4 from J, leaving 15 bases between them. The CDR3 spells CASSVDSQVYGYTF. DNA of the CDR3: TGTGCCAGCAGCGTCGACAGTCAGGTCTATGGCTACACCTTC.

This chain joins TRBV5-5 and TRBJ1-4; maybe TRBD1 (5 bases). CDR1 is SGHKS and CDR2 is YYEKEE in the germline V gene (reference sequence). The V and J ends lost 7 bases and 2 bases respectively, with 15 bases between them. CDR3 length: 15 residues. The CDR3 loop is CASGHLTVTNEKLFF. The CDR3 DNA is TGTGCCAGCGGCCACCTGACAGTTACTAATGAAAAACTGTTTTTT.

This clone has only a few counts. The chain carries TRBV10-3 and TRBJ1-2; D remains unclear. The ends were cut back, 6 bases at V and 0 bases at J, with 20 bases in the middle. Germline V gene data show CDR1 as ENHRY and CDR2 as SYGVKD. CDR3 length equals 17 residues. CDR3 DNA sequence: TGTGCCATCAGCCCCACTACGAAAGAAAGGACTAACTATGGCTACACCTTC. Protein product: CAISPTTKERTNYGYTF.